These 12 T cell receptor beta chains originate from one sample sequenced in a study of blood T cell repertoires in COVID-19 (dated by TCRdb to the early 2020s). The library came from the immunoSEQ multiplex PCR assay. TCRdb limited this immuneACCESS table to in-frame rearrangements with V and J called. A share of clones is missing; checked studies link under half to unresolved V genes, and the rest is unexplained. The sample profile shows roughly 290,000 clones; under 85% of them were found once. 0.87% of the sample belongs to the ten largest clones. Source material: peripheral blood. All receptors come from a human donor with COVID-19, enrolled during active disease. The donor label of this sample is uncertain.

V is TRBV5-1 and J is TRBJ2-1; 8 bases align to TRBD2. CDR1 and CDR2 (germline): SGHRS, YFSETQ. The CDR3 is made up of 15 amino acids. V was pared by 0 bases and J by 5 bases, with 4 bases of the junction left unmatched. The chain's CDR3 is CASSLAGLVHNEQFF. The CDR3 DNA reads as TGCGCCAGCAGCTTGGCGGGACTAGTCCACAATGAGCAGTTCTTC.

The CDR3 DNA reads as TGCGCCAGCAGCCCCAGATTTTCCTCTGGAAACACCATATATTTT. Translating gives CASSPRFSSGNTIYF. The rearrangement links TRBV5-1 to TRBJ1-3; no clear D gene. CDR3 size: 15 residues. Per the germline V gene, CDR1 is SGHRS and CDR2 is YFSETQ. V gave up 4 bases and J gave up 0 bases, with 11 bases separating them.

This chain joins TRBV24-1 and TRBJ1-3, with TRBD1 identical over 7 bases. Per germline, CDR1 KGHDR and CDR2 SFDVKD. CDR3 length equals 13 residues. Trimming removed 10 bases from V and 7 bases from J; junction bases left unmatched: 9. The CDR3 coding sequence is TGTGCCACGCGACAGGGTGCGGGGAACACCATATATTTT. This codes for CATRQGAGNTIYF.

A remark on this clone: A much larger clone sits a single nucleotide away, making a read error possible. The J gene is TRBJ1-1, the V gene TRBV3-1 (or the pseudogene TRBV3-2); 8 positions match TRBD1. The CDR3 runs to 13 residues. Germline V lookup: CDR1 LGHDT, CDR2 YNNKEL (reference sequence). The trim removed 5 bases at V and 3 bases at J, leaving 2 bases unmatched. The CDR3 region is CASSLDRDTEAFF. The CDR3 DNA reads TGTGCCAGCAGCTTGGACAGGGACACTGAAGCTTTCTTT.

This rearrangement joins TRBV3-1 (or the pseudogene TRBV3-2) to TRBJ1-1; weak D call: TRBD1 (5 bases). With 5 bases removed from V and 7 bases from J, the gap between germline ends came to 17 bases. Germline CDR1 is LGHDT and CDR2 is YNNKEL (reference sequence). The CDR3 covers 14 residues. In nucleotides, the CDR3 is TGTGCCAGCAGCTCCCGTTTGACAGAGTTTGAAGCTTTCTTT. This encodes CASSSRLTEFEAFF.

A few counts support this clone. CDR3: CASSPPTGREKLFF. CDR3 nucleotide sequence: TGTGCCAGCAGTCCCCCGACAGGGCGGGAAAAACTGTTTTTT. The J gene is TRBJ1-4, the V gene TRBV28; TRBD1 matches 7 bases. Unmatched junction bases numbered 8, after V lost 5 bases and J lost 8 bases. The germline CDR1 and CDR2 sequences are MDHEN and SYDVKM. CDR3 length: 14 amino acids. The variable domain in full, completed from reference TRBV28 and TRBJ1-4, reads DVKVTQSSRYLVKRTGEKVFLECVQDMDHENMFWYRQDPGLGLRLIYFSYDVKMKEKGDIPEGYSVSREKKERFSLILESASTNQTSMYLCASSPPTGREKLFFGSGTQLSVL.

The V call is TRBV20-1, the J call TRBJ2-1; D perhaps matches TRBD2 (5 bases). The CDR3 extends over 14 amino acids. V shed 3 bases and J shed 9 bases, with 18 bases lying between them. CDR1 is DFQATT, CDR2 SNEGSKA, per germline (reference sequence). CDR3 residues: CSASHRGEVGEQFF. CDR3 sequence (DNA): TGCAGTGCTAGTCACCGGGGAGAAGTGGGTGAGCAGTTCTTC.

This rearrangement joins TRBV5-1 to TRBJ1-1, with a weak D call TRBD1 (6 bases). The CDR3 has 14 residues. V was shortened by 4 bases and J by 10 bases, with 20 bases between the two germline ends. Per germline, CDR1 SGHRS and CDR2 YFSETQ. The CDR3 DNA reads TGCGCCAGCAGCGTCGACAGGAATCCCGCGGGAGCTTTCTTT. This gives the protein CASSVDRNPAGAFF.

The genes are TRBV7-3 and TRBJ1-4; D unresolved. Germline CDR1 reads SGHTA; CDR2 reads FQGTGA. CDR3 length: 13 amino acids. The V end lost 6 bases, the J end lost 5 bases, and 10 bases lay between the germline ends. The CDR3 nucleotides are TGTGCCAGCAGTCTTGCGGTGAATGAAAAACTGTTTTTT. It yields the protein CASSLAVNEKLFF. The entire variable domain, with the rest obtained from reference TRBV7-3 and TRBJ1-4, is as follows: GAGVSQTPSNKVTEKGKYVELRCDPISGHTALYWYRQSLGQGPEFLIYFQGTGAADDSGLPNDRFFAVRPEGSVSTLKIQRTERGDSAVYLCASSLAVNEKLFFGSGTQLSVL.

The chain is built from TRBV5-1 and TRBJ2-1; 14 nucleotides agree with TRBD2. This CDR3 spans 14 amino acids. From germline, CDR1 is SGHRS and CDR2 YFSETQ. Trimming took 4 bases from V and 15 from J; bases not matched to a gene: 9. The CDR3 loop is CASSLGLAGDFPFF. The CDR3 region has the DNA TGCGCCAGCAGCCTGGGACTAGCGGGAGATTTTCCGTTCTTC.

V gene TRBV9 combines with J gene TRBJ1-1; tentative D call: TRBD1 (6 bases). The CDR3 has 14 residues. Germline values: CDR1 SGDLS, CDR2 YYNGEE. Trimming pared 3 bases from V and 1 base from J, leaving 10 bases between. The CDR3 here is CASSAGHTNTEAFF. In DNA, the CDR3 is TGTGCCAGCAGCGCGGGACACACGAACACTGAAGCTTTCTTT.

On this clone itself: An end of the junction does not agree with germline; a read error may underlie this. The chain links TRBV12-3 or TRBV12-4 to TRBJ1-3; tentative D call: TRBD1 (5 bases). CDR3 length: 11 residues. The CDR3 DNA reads TGTGCCAGCAGCTCTAGGGGCAGTCGAGTTTTT. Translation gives CASSSRGSRVF.